A selection of T cell receptor beta chains follows, all from one sample in a study of response to subunit inactivated influenza vaccine. Each CDR3 protein gets one entry after TCRdb re-called the RT-PCR reads with MiXCR. The sample records more than 550,000 distinct CDR3 sequences, about an eighth being singletons. The sequenced sample was PBMCs from blood, obtained on the day of vaccination. These receptors were collected from a man between 50 and 59 years old who received an inactivated influenza vaccine. Both conserved end residues are part of each CDR3. D genes are given only for firm matches. Clone size, where shown, is once, few, many, or a class for clones that have expanded.

>16|TRBV12-3/TRBV12-4|NA|NA|TRBJ2-4
CASSPTGRLAKNIQYF
TGTGCCAGCAGCCCAACAGGGAGATTAGCCAAAAACATTCAGTACTTC
>12|TRBV20-1|NA|NA|TRBJ2-3
CSADRPPDTQYF
TGCAGTGCCGACAGACCCCCCGATACGCAGTATTTT
>14|TRBV4-3|NA|NA|TRBJ2-3
CASSIDLNTDTQYF
TGCGCCAGCAGCATAGACCTGAACACAGATACGCAGTATTTT
>13|TRBV3-1|TRBD1|few|TRBJ1-6
CASSRDRRSPLHF
TGTGCCAGCAGCCGGGACAGGCGATCACCCCTCCACTTT
>14|TRBV2|TRBD2|NA|TRBJ2-3
CASSVLAGRDTQYF
TGTGCCAGCAGTGTGTTAGCGGGCAGAGATACGCAGTATTTT
>16|TRBV7-9|NA|few|TRBJ2-3
CASSPFGEANEDTQYF
TGTGCCAGCAGCCCGTTCGGAGAGGCCAACGAGGATACGCAGTATTTT
>15|TRBV9|NA|few|TRBJ1-6
CASSAYGRGDSPLHF
TGTGCCAGCAGCGCGTACGGGCGTGGAGATTCACCCCTCCACTTT
>14|TRBV12-3/TRBV12-4|NA|NA|TRBJ1-5
CASSPSSDNQPQHF
TGTGCCAGCAGTCCCAGTTCCGACAATCAGCCCCAGCATTTT
>15|TRBV5-1|TRBD1|few|TRBJ1-6
CASSPRQGIGSPLHF
TGCGCCAGCAGCCCGAGACAGGGCATAGGTTCACCCCTCCACTTT
>15|TRBV7-2|TRBD1|few|TRBJ2-5
CASSWGTGGVETQYF
TGTGCCAGCAGCTGGGGGACAGGGGGAGTTGAGACCCAGTACTTC
>18|TRBV11-1|NA|NA|TRBJ2-7
CASSARGRGGSGVYEQYF
TGTGCCAGCAGCGCTCGGGGCAGGGGTGGTTCCGGGGTTTACGAGCAGTACTTC
>15|TRBV11-2|TRBD1|few|TRBJ2-5
CASSGTGGGQETQYF
TGTGCCAGCAGCGGAACAGGGGGCGGGCAAGAGACCCAGTACTTC
>14|TRBV28|TRBD1|NA|TRBJ1-2
CASSFDRVNYGYTF
TGTGCCAGCAGTTTCGACAGGGTTAACTATGGCTACACCTTC
>14|TRBV28|NA|few|TRBJ1-1
CASSLSGRRTEAFF
TGTGCCAGCAGTTTATCCGGACGACGGACTGAAGCTTTCTTT
>15|TRBV5-1|NA|few|TRBJ2-1
CASSTSGTHSNEQFF
TGCGCCAGCAGCACGTCCGGGACCCACTCCAATGAGCAGTTCTTC
>14|TRBV5-1|NA|few|TRBJ2-5
CASSRTLAQETQYF
TGCGCCAGCAGCAGGACCCTAGCCCAAGAGACCCAGTACTTC
>18|TRBV28|TRBD2|NA|TRBJ2-1
CASNQPGSWRGGMNEQFF
TGTGCCAGCAACCAACCGGGGTCTTGGCGGGGGGGCATGAATGAGCAGTTCTTC
>13|TRBV12-3/TRBV12-4|NA|many|TRBJ1-2
CASSLRRGYGYTF
TGTGCCAGCAGTTTACGCAGGGGTTATGGCTACACCTTC
>16|TRBV19|TRBD1|few|TRBJ2-2
CASSFHRDRNTGELFF
TGTGCCAGTAGTTTCCACCGGGACAGGAACACCGGGGAGCTGTTTTTT
>13|TRBV7-6|NA|few|TRBJ2-1
CASSLRIGNEQFF
TGTGCCAGCAGCTTAAGAATCGGTAATGAGCAGTTCTTC
>13|TRBV5-1|NA|many|TRBJ2-1
CASSLDLANEQFF
TGCGCCAGCAGCTTGGACCTGGCCAATGAGCAGTTCTTC
>15|TRBV9|NA|NA|TRBJ2-2
CASSARGSETGELFF
TGTGCCAGCAGCGCACGGGGTTCAGAGACCGGGGAGCTGTTTTTT
>15|TRBV10-3|NA|few|TRBJ1-2
CAISLVQLGSYGYTF
TGTGCCATCAGCCTCGTTCAGCTGGGCAGCTATGGCTACACCTTC
>13|TRBV29-1|TRBD1|many|TRBJ2-5
CSVPRTFRDSQYF
TGCAGCGTTCCTCGAACCTTCCGGGACAGTCAGTACTTC
>15|TRBV7-9|NA|few|TRBJ1-6
CASSLVAGYNSPLHF
TGTGCCAGCAGCTTAGTGGCGGGCTATAATTCACCCCTCCACTTT
>16|TRBV6-5|TRBD2|few|TRBJ2-5
CASSYGGGRPQETQYF
TGTGCCAGCAGTTACGGTGGCGGGAGGCCACAAGAGACCCAGTACTTC
>14|TRBV20-1|TRBD2|NA|TRBJ2-3
CSAVAGGHPDTQYF
TGCAGTGCGGTAGCGGGAGGGCACCCAGATACGCAGTATTTT
>13|TRBV5-1|NA|few|TRBJ1-2
CASSFADLYGYTF
TGCGCCAGCAGCTTCGCGGACCTTTATGGCTACACCTTC
>17|TRBV7-8|NA|few|TRBJ2-1
CASSRRSGVEGNNEQFF
TGTGCCAGCAGCAGGCGTTCGGGGGTTGAGGGGAACAATGAGCAGTTCTTC
>10|TRBV2|NA|NA|TRBJ2-7
CASGQLEQYF
TGTGCCAGCGGACAGCTCGAGCAGTACTTC
>14|TRBV5-6|TRBD1|few|TRBJ1-6
CASTLGTGNSPLHF
TGTGCCAGCACCCTCGGGACAGGGAATTCACCCCTCCACTTT
>16|TRBV10-3|NA|NA|TRBJ2-2
CAISELEPGPTGELFF
TGTGCCATCAGTGAGTTGGAGCCAGGCCCCACCGGGGAGCTGTTTTTT
>19|TRBV4-2|TRBD2|NA|TRBJ2-2
CASSQDSLAGVVNTGELFF
TGTGCCAGCAGCCAAGATTCCCTAGCGGGAGTAGTGAACACCGGGGAGCTGTTTTTT
>14|TRBV20-1|TRBD1|NA|TRBJ2-1
CSARTGHTYNEQFF
TGCAGTGCTCGGACAGGACATACCTACAATGAGCAGTTCTTC
>13|TRBV3-1|NA|many|TRBJ2-7
CASSTGTSYEQYF
TGTGCCAGCAGCACCGGGACTTCCTACGAGCAGTACTTC
>21|TRBV11-1|TRBD1|NA|TRBJ1-6
CASSSLSLRDRGKLLNSPLHF
TGTGCCAGCAGCTCACTAAGTCTCCGGGACAGGGGAAAACTACTTAATTCACCCCTCCACTTT